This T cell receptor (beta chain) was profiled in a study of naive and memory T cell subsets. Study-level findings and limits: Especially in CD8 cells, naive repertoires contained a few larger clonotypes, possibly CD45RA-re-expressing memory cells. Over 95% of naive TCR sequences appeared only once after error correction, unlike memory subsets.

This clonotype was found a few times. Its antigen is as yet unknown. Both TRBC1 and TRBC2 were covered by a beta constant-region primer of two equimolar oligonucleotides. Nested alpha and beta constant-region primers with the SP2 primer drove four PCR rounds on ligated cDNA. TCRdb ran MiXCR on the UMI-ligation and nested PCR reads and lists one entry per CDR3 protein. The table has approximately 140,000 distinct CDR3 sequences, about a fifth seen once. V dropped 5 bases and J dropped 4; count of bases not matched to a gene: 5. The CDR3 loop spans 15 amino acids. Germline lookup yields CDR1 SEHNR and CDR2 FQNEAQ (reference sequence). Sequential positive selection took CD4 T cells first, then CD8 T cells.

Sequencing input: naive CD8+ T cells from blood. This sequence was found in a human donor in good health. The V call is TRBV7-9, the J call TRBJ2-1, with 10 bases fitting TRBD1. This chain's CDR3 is CASSLPGQGYNEQFF. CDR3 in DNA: TGTGCCAGCAGCCTACCGGGACAGGGGTACAATGAGCAGTTCTTC.